The sequence of this TCR beta chain was determined in a study of T cells in tumors after PD-1 blockade. Background on the study: Treatment was either pembrolizumab 200 mg every 3 weeks or cemiplimab 350 mg every 2 weeks. Daily vismodegib 150 mg continued in a subset of anti-PD-1-treated patients. Blood samples averaged about 120,000 templates (range roughly 24,679-270,000) and roughly 37,000 unique clonotypes. Whole-study results and caveats: Peripheral recruitment is suggested, as some novel exhausted tumor clones were in pre-treatment blood.

TCRdb's table, derived via immunoSEQ multiplex PCR, lists solely in-frame clones and lacks some. The sample has tens of thousands of clones; 73% are singletons. Worth noting for this clone: Its antigen is unidentified.

This specimen consisted of PBMCs, obtained after anti-PD-1 treatment. The clonotype comes from a human donor with basal cell carcinoma.

The CDR3 bases are TGCAGCGTCCTCTCCAGCCGGGACAGGGGTAGCGGCTACACCTTC. Its translation: CSVLSSRDRGSGYTF. The chain combines TRBV29-1 with TRBJ1-2, with 10 bases aligning to TRBD1. V dropped 6 bases and J dropped 8; count of bases not matched to a gene: 15. The CDR3 spans 15 residues. Germline V gene lookup returns CDR1 SQVTM and CDR2 ANQGSEA.